Each of the 7 T cell receptor beta chains below was sequenced from the same sample in a study of blood T cell repertoires in COVID-19. Clones were read by immunoSEQ multiplex PCR, and TCRdb kept only the in-frame ones, dropping some. The sample holds tens of thousands of clones, around 86% seen once. Source material: peripheral blood. These receptors were taken from a woman older than 75 with COVID-19, enrolled during active disease.

The chain joins TRBV4-1 to TRBJ2-1; 11 nucleotides align to TRBD2. In germline, CDR1 is MGHRA, CDR2 YSYEKL. This CDR3 region has 19 residues. V lost 4 bases to trimming and J lost 0 bases; unmatched junction nucleotides: 11. The CDR3 reads CASSRPGTSGLRSYNEQFF. CDR3 nucleotide sequence: TGCGCCAGCAGCCGCCCCGGGACTAGCGGATTACGCTCCTACAATGAGCAGTTCTTC.

By share, this clone ranks as medium-sized (0.01 to 0.1%). This rearrangement joins TRBV7-9 to TRBJ1-6; perhaps TRBD1 as D (5 bases). The CDR3 covers 17 residues. The germline CDR1 and CDR2 sequences are SEHNR and FQNEAQ (reference sequence). Deletions cut 4 bases from V and 0 bases from J, with 13 bases between. The CDR3 sequence is CASSSGDGSSYNSPLHF. The CDR3 DNA sequence: TGTGCCAGCAGCTCCGGGGACGGGAGCTCCTATAATTCACCCCTCCACTTT.

CDR3 region: CASSRAGSTEGYGYTF. The CDR3 nucleotides read TGTGCCAGCAGCCGTGCAGGCTCCACAGAGGGCTATGGCTACACCTTC. V and J are TRBV4-2 and TRBJ1-2; D uncertain. Trimming stripped 4 bases from V and 4 bases from J, with 19 bases between. Germline-derived CDR1 and CDR2 are LGHNA and YNFKEQ. The CDR3 covers 16 residues.

The V call is TRBV3-1 (or the pseudogene TRBV3-2), the J call TRBJ1-1, with a possible D match to TRBD1 (6 bases). V lost 4 bases and J lost 1, with 10 bases in between. CDR1 and CDR2 from the germline V gene are LGHDT and YNNKEL (reference sequence). The CDR3 has 14 amino acids. The CDR3 loop reads CASSRLQGNTEAFF. CDR3 bases: TGTGCCAGCAGCCGCCTACAGGGGAACACTGAAGCTTTCTTT.

This clone came up a few times. The rearrangement uses TRBV5-6 and TRBJ1-3; TRBD1 matches at 7 bases. V was clipped by 1 base and J by 3 bases; unmatched bases: 7. The CDR3 spans 16 residues. Germline loops: CDR1 SGHDT, CDR2 YYEEEE. The DNA for the CDR3 is TGTGCCAGCAGCTTGACGGGACAGTTATTTGGAAACACCATATATTTT. It specifies CASSLTGQLFGNTIYF.

Comments on this clone: The junction departs from the called germline gene at one end, perhaps through a read error. The chain combines TRBV7-9 with TRBJ1-6; D might be TRBD1 (5 bases). The germline gives CDR1 SEHNR, CDR2 FQNEAQ (reference sequence). The length of the CDR3 is 15 residues. CDR3 loop: CASSTRVSHNSPLHF. CDR3 in DNA: TGTGCCAGCAGCACCAGGGTCTCCCATAATTCACCCCTCCACTTT.

The gene calls are TRBV5-1 and TRBJ1-2; D not certain. The CDR3 extends over 14 amino acids. Germline loops: CDR1 SGHRS, CDR2 YFSETQ. V was pared by 0 bases and J by 7 bases, with 13 bases between. The CDR3 DNA follows: TGCGCCAGCAGCTTGGAGCCGCGGATCGCTGGCTACACCTTC. Residues: CASSLEPRIAGYTF.